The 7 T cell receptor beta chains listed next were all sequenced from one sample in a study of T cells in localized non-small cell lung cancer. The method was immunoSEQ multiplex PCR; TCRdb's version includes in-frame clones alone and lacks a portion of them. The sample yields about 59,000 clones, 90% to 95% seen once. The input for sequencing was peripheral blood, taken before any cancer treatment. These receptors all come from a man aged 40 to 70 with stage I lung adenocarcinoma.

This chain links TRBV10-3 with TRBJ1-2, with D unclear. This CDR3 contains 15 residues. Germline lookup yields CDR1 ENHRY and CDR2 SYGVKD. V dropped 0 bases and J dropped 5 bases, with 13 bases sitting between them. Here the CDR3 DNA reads TGTGCCATCAGTGAGTCCGTTGGCGGTTCGTATGGCTACACCTTC. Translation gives CAISESVGGSYGYTF.

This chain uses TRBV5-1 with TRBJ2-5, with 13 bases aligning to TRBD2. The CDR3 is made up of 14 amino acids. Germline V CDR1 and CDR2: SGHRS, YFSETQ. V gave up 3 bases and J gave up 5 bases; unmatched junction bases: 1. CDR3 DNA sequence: TGCGCCAGCAGCTCGACTAGCGGGGGGGAGACCCAGTACTTC. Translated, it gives CASSSTSGGETQYF.

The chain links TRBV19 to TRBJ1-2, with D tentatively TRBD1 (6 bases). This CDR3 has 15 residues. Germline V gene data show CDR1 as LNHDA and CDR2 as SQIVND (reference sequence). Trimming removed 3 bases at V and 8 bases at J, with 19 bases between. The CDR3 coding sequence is TGTGCCAGTAGTATGGACACAGGGCTCCGGTTGGGCTACACCTTC. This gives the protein CASSMDTGLRLGYTF.

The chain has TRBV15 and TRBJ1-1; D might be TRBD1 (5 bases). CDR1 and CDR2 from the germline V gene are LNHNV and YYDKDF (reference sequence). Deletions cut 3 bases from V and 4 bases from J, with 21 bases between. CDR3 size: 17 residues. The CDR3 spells CATSSPKATGWGTEAFF. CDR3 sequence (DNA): TGTGCCACCAGCAGTCCCAAGGCAACAGGTTGGGGCACTGAAGCTTTCTTT.

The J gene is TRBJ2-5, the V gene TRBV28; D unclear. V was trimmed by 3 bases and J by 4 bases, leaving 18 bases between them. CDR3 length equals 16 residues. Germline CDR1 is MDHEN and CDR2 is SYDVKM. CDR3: CASSFYSARSRETQYF. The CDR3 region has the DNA TGTGCCAGCAGTTTTTACTCCGCCCGTTCGCGAGAGACCCAGTACTTC.

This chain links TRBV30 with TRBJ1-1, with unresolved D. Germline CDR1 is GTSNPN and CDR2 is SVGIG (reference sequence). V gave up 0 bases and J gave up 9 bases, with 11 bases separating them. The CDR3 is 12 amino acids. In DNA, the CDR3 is TGTGCCTGGAGTGTACGCCAGCCGCAAGCTTTCTTT. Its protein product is CAWSVRQPQAFF.

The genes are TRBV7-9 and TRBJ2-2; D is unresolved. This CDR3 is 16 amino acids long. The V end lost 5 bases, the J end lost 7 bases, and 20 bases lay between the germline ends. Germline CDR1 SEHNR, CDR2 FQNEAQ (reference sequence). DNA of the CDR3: TGTGCCAGCAGCGCAACTACTACTGGGCACGGCGGGGAGCTGTTTTTT. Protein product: CASSATTTGHGGELFF. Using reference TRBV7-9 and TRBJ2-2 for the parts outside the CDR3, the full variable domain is DTGVSQNPRHKITKRGQNVTFRCDPISEHNRLYWYRQTLGQGPEFLTYFQNEAQLEKSRLLSDRFSAERPKGSFSTLEIQRTEQGDSAMYLCASSATTTGHGGELFFGEGSRLTVL.